This is a list of T cell receptor beta chains from one sample in a study of human T cells and chemical hapten exposure. TCRdb called the RACE reads again in MiXCR, with one record for every CDR3 protein. The sample carries roughly 200,000 distinct CDR3 sequences, 20% to 25% recorded once. The sample consisted of whole blood, taken in connection with sensitization to the hapten diphenylcyclopropenone (DPC). These receptors were collected from a woman aged 50 to 65 with alopecia areata. Some clones in this sample may be carry-over from other donors' samples. The CDR3 runs from the conserved cysteine through the conserved F or W. The D gene is left open where the match is weak. Expanded clones are given a class, and other clones once, few, many or no size at all.

D	J	length	size	V	DNA	CDR3
TRBD2	TRBJ2-2	17	few	TRBV29-1	TGCAGCGTTGAAGCCGGACTAGCGGGAGCAAACACCGGGGAGCTGTTTTTT	CSVEAGLAGANTGELFF
TRBD1	TRBJ2-4	14	NA	TRBV20-1	TGCAGTGCTGATGACAGGGCTTCCAAAAACATTCAGTACTTC	CSADDRASKNIQYF
NA	TRBJ1-1	15	NA	TRBV25-1	TGTGCCAGCAGTGATGAGAGCGCGGCGGACACTGAAGCTTTCTTT	CASSDESAADTEAFF
TRBD2	TRBJ2-7	14	NA	TRBV12-3/TRBV12-4	TGTGCCAGCGGGTACTTAGCGGGGCCCTACGAGCAGTACTTC	CASGYLAGPYEQYF
NA	TRBJ1-5	12	few	TRBV28	TGTGCCACCTGGACAGGCAATCAGCCCCAGCATTTT	CATWTGNQPQHF
NA	TRBJ2-3	12	NA	TRBV20-1	TGCAGTGCTGGATCGCGACCAGATACGCAGTATTTT	CSAGSRPDTQYF
NA	TRBJ2-2	15	few	TRBV5-1	TGCGCCAGCAGCTTGGCCGTGGGGGCGGCCGGGGAGCTGTTTTTT	CASSLAVGAAGELFF
TRBD2	TRBJ2-3	16	NA	TRBV7-2	TGTGCCAGCAGCTTAGCACCGGGACTAGCAGCAGATACGCAGTATTTT	CASSLAPGLAADTQYF
NA	TRBJ1-3	14	NA	TRBV6-2/TRBV6-3	TGTGCCAGCAGTTACGGAAGTTCTGGAAACACCATATATTTT	CASSYGSSGNTIYF
NA	TRBJ2-7	16	NA	TRBV6-5	TGTGCCAGCAGTTACTCCCATGGGACTTCTTCCTACGAGCAGTACTTC	CASSYSHGTSSYEQYF